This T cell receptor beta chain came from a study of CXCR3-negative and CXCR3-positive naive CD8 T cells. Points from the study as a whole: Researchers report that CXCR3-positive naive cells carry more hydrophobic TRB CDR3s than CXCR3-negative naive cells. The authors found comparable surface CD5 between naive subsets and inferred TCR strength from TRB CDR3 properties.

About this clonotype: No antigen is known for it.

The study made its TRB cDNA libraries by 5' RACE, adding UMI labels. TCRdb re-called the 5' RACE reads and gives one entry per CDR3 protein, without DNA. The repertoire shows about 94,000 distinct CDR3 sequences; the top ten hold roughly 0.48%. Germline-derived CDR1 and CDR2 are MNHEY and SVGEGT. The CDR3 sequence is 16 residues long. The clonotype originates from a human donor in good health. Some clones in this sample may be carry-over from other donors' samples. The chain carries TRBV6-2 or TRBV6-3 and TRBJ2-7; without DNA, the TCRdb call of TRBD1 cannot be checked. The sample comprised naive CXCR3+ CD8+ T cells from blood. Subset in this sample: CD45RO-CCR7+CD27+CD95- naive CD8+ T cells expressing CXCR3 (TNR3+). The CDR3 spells CASSYPAGTDGDEQYF.